This entry lists 7 T cell receptor beta chains sequenced from one sample in a study of type 1 and type 2 diabetes patients. Amplification started from genomic DNA. The TCR beta CDR3 region was amplified using 30 forward and 13 reverse primers. One entry per CDR3 protein results from TCRdb running MiXCR on the multiplex PCR reads. The sample lists more than 250,000 distinct CDR3 sequences, over 45% occurring once. The sequencing sample was made of peripheral blood mononuclear cells (PBMCs). The receptors shown here come from a man aged 18 to 29 with type 2 diabetes.

This clonotype was seen more than once but under ten times. The chain couples TRBV4-1 to TRBJ2-7; either TRBD1 or TRBD2 may fit D (5 bases each). CDR1 is MGHRA, CDR2 YSYEKL, per germline. V shed 1 base and J shed 2 bases, with 12 bases lying between them. CDR3 length: 15 residues. CDR3 sequence (DNA): TGCGCCAGCAGCCAAGTGGGACGCTTGACCTACGAGCAGTACTTC. It translates to CASSQVGRLTYEQYF.

This clonotype was counted between two and nine times. V is TRBV10-1 and J is TRBJ2-2; tentative D call: TRBD2 (6 bases). The germline CDR1 and CDR2 sequences are WNHNN and SYGVQD (reference sequence). CDR3 length: 15 amino acids. V was clipped by 3 bases and J by 3 bases, with 11 bases between them. For the CDR3, the DNA is TGCGCCAGCAGTGATTCGGGACTTTACACCGGGGAGCTGTTTTTT. Protein sequence: CASSDSGLYTGELFF.

In DNA, the CDR3 is TGTGCCAGCAGCTTAATAGGAGAGGACAGGGAAGCTAAAAACTATGGCTACACCTTC. Translated: CASSLIGEDREAKNYGYTF. The V gene is TRBV14, the J gene TRBJ1-2; TRBD1 matches at 8 bases. CDR1 is SGHDN and CDR2 is FVKESK in the germline V gene. The CDR3 spans 19 residues. The V segment lost 5 bases and the J segment 2 bases; nucleotides outside the gene matches: 19. The whole variable domain, filled in from reference TRBV14 and TRBJ1-2, reads EAGVTQFPSHSVIEKGQTVTLRCDPISGHDNLYWYRRVMGKEIKFLLHFVKESKQDESGMPNNRFLAERTGGTYSTLKVQPAELEDSGVYFCASSLIGEDREAKNYGYTFGSGTRLTVV.

Of note for this clonotype: A much larger clone is a single base away; this may be a read error. This CDR3 reads CAASRATQRNTKAFF. The DNA of the CDR3 is TGTGCCGCCAGCAGGGCAACTCAACGGAACACTAAAGCTTTCTTT. The chain employs TRBV15 and TRBJ1-1; D might be TRBD1 (5 bases). Looked up from germline, CDR1 is LNHNV and CDR2 is YYDKDF (reference sequence). This CDR3 contains 15 residues.

In the case of this clonotype: Its ends do not fully match the called genes, so a read error is possible. The J gene is TRBJ2-1, the V gene TRBV7-9; D remains unclear. The CDR3 extends over 15 amino acids. In germline, CDR1 is SEHNR, CDR2 FQNEAQ (reference sequence). This CDR3 is CASSFRPPPYNEQFF. CDR3 nucleotides: TGTGCTAGCAGCTTTCGTCCCCCTCCCTACAATGAGCAGTTCTTC.

The table lists this clonotype with a few counts. The J gene is TRBJ2-7, the V gene TRBV4-1, with D possibly called TRBD1 or TRBD2 (5 bases each). The length of the CDR3 is 16 residues. V lost 0 bases and J lost 0, with 12 bases in between. CDR1 MGHRA and CDR2 YSYEKL come from the germline V gene. The CDR3 DNA sequence: TGCGCCAGCAGCCAAGATTACCCGGGACCCTCCTACGAGCAGTACTTC. It encodes CASSQDYPGPSYEQYF.

This clonotype was picked up a small number of times. The chain recombines TRBV28 with TRBJ2-7; no clear D gene. The CDR3 covers 12 residues. Trimming cost V 2 bases and J 0 bases, with 2 bases left between them. The V gene's germline CDR1 is MDHEN and CDR2 SYDVKM. For the CDR3, the DNA is TGTGCCAGCAGTTTACTCTCCTACGAGCAGTACTTC. Amino acid sequence: CASSLLSYEQYF.